This TCR beta chain was captured by sequencing in a study of blood T cells in healthy people across ages. Study background: About one barcoded beta molecule per two T cells came from capture by template switching. Findings and caveats of the study: Age showed a roughly linear inverse relationship with TCR beta diversity per million T cells. The percentage of naive T cells correlated strongly with TCR beta diversity.

CDR1 is SNHLY and CDR2 is FYNNEI in the germline V gene. The CDR3 consists of 14 residues. Concerning this clonotype: The antigen is not known.

Through a sample-barcoded 5' primer and a J-beta primer mix, a second PCR was run for about 6 to 11 cycles. TCRdb analysed the 5' RACE reads with MiXCR anew, one entry per CDR3 protein. The table has about 750,000 distinct CDR3 sequences, about 53% seen once. The V gene is TRBV2, the J gene TRBJ2-5, with TRBD1 matching 9 bases. The end of the DNA aligns better with TRBJ2-7, so the J call may be wrong. The sequence was obtained from a man older than 75 in good health. The material sequenced was blood. The CDR3: CASGTGWGSYEQYF. CDR3 sequence (DNA): TGTGCCAGCGGGACAGGGTGGGGGTCCTACGAGCAGTACTTC.